These 24 T cell receptor beta chains originate from one sample sequenced in a study of T-cell reconstitution after alpha-beta-depleted transplantation in children. Unique molecular identifiers were built into the TCRbeta library. TCRdb used MiXCR to reprocess the PCR reads, holding one entry per CDR3 protein. The sample has roughly 200,000 distinct CDR3 sequences; roughly 7% are singletons. Specimen: PBMCs, collected before TCRalphabeta/CD19-depleted stem cell transplant. The origin of the receptors is a boy under 10 years old with acute lymphoblastic leukemia, due to receive a stem cell transplant.

This clonotype was counted at least ten times. V and J are TRBV12-3 or TRBV12-4 and TRBJ1-5, with TRBD1 matching 8 bases. V lost 4 bases and J lost 6; bases outside the gene matches: 8. The CDR3 length is 15 residues. The CDR3 DNA reads as TGTGCCAGCAGTTCAGACAGGGGTGCAGGTCAGCCCCAGCATTTT. Translated, it gives CASSSDRGAGQPQHF.

This clonotype was counted many times. V gene TRBV29-1 combines with J gene TRBJ2-1; 10 bases fit TRBD2. Germline V gene sequence: CDR1 SQVTM, CDR2 ANQGSEA. The ends lost 7 bases at V and 8 bases at J; junction bases unmatched: 8. There are 13 residues in the CDR3. The CDR3 loop reads CSGPLAGDDEQFF. The DNA of the CDR3 is TGCAGCGGGCCGCTAGCGGGAGACGATGAGCAGTTCTTC.

The chain combines TRBV7-8 with TRBJ1-4; D is unclear. The CDR3 is 15 amino acids. CDR1 and CDR2 from the germline V gene are SGHVS and FQNEAQ. The V and J ends lost 1 base and 0 bases respectively, with 6 bases between them. The CDR3 loop is CASSLVEATNEKLFF. The CDR3 DNA sequence: TGTGCCAGCAGCTTAGTGGAGGCAACTAATGAAAAACTGTTTTTT.

CDR3 sequence reads: CATSIGSYNEQFF. The CDR3 bases are TGTGCCACCAGCATCGGCTCCTACAATGAGCAGTTCTTC. This rearrangement joins TRBV15 to TRBJ2-1; D remains ambiguous. The germline V and J ends were trimmed by 4 bases and 0 bases, with 4 bases remaining between them. In germline, CDR1 is LNHNV, CDR2 YYDKDF (reference sequence). The CDR3 runs 13 residues. Full variable domain (outside the CDR3, taken from reference TRBV15 and TRBJ2-1): DAMVIQNPRYQVTQFGKPVTLSCSQTLNHNVMYWYQQKSSQAPKLLFHYYDKDFNNEADTPDNFQSRRPNTSFCFLDIRSPGLGDTAMYLCATSIGSYNEQFFGPGTRLTVL.

This clonotype was detected only a few times. This rearrangement joins TRBV20-1 to TRBJ2-3; D unclear. V was shortened by 0 bases and J by 0 bases, with 19 bases between the two germline ends. Germline assignment: CDR1 DFQATT and CDR2 SNEGSKA (reference sequence). The CDR3 is 18 amino acids. In nucleotides, the CDR3 is TGCAGTGCTAGAGATTTTCCGCCCCGGTTTTCTAGCACAGATACGCAGTATTTT. Amino acids: CSARDFPPRFSSTDTQYF.

This clonotype was counted a few times. This chain uses TRBV28 with TRBJ1-1; no clear D. CDR3 length equals 17 residues. V was shortened by 2 bases and J by 0 bases, with 16 bases between the two germline ends. Germline CDR1 MDHEN, CDR2 SYDVKM. This CDR3 reads CASSLVTSGSLNTEAFF. CDR3 in DNA: TGTGCCAGCAGTTTAGTTACGTCTGGGAGTCTGAACACTGAAGCTTTCTTT.

The chain uses TRBV20-1 and TRBJ2-5; 7 bases map to TRBD1. CDR1 and CDR2 from the germline V gene are DFQATT and SNEGSKA (reference sequence). J gave up 5 bases and V 4 bases, and 13 bases lay outside the gene matches. This CDR3 comprises 15 residues. The CDR3, as DNA: TGCAGTGCTACGACACCTGAACAGGGGCCGGAGACCCAGTACTTC. Protein sequence: CSATTPEQGPETQYF.

Many counts were recorded for this clonotype. The DNA of the CDR3 is TGTGCCAGCAGTACTCTAGCGGGAGGGCCGAGGGATACGCAGTATTTT. Translation gives CASSTLAGGPRDTQYF. The V gene is TRBV28, the J gene TRBJ2-3, with TRBD2 matching over 12 bases. J was trimmed by 6 bases and V by 5 bases; bases with no gene match: 9. The CDR3 has 16 residues. Germline lookup yields CDR1 MDHEN and CDR2 SYDVKM.

This clonotype was picked up many times. The rearrangement links TRBV27 to TRBJ2-3; a possible D gene is TRBD1 (5 bases). Germline lookup yields CDR1 MNHEY and CDR2 SMNVEV (reference sequence). Between the trimmed V and J ends, which lost 6 bases and 0 bases, there was a span of 16 bases. There are 16 residues in the CDR3. CDR3 sequence reads: CASSAEQASSTDTQYF. CDR3 bases: TGTGCCAGCAGCGCCGAACAGGCGTCTAGCACAGATACGCAGTATTTT.

This clonotype has at least ten counts. This rearrangement joins TRBV12-3 or TRBV12-4 to TRBJ2-7, with 9 bases that match TRBD1. This CDR3 is 14 amino acids long. The trim removed 6 bases at V and 2 bases at J, leaving 5 bases unmatched. This chain's CDR3 is CASSAGTGTYEQYF. The CDR3 nucleotides are TGTGCCAGCAGCGCCGGGACAGGGACCTACGAGCAGTACTTC.

The chain has TRBV7-6 and TRBJ1-4; D call uncertain. The V gene's germline CDR1 is SGHVS and CDR2 FNYEAQ. This CDR3 region has 15 residues. V lost 5 bases and J 5 bases, leaving 15 bases between the germline ends. CDR3 nucleotides: TGTGCCAGCAGCCCCAGGCCACCTATCAATGAAAAACTGTTTTTT. Encoded protein: CASSPRPPINEKLFF.

In its sample, this clonotype was seen many times. V gene TRBV3-1 combines with J gene TRBJ1-5; D may be TRBD1 (6 bases). CDR1 and CDR2 (germline): LGHDT, YNNKEL (reference sequence). Trimming took off 1 base at V and 7 bases at J, with 17 bases between the two ends. This CDR3 comprises 16 residues. This CDR3 reads CASSQAFGGLGQPQHF. Here the CDR3 DNA reads TGTGCCAGCAGCCAAGCATTCGGGGGGCTAGGACAGCCCCAGCATTTT.

The chain joins TRBV28 to TRBJ2-6, with a weak D call TRBD1 (6 bases). Germline CDR1 and CDR2: MDHEN and SYDVKM. V was clipped by 7 bases and J by 8 bases, with 12 bases between them. The CDR3 is made up of 13 amino acids. The CDR3 nucleotides are TGTGCCAGCAAACCAGGGGTGCCCAACGTCCTGACTTTC. Encoded protein: CASKPGVPNVLTF.

This clonotype was observed a few times. The gene calls are TRBV28 and TRBJ1-1; TRBD1 matches at 8 bases. CDR1 is MDHEN, CDR2 SYDVKM, per germline. This CDR3 has 12 residues. V dropped 8 bases and J dropped 6; count of bases not matched to a gene: 5. The CDR3 region is CASYQGASEAFF. The DNA for the CDR3 is TGTGCCAGCTACCAGGGGGCTTCTGAAGCTTTCTTT.

This clonotype was counted ten times or more. The chain recombines TRBV28 with TRBJ2-5; 9 bases match TRBD2. The CDR3 runs to 16 residues. CDR1 MDHEN and CDR2 SYDVKM come from the germline V gene. J was trimmed by 6 bases and V by 3 bases; bases with no gene match: 11. DNA of the CDR3: TGTGCCAGCAGTTTTTTTGGAGCGGGGGGTCGTAAGACCCAGTACTTC. Protein: CASSFFGAGGRKTQYF.

This clonotype has only a few counts. The J gene is TRBJ2-4, the V gene TRBV5-4, with D perhaps matching TRBD2 (6 bases). The CDR3 spans 14 residues. V lost 1 base and J 9 bases, leaving 14 bases between the germline ends. Germline values: CDR1 SGHNT, CDR2 YYREEE (reference sequence). The CDR3 is CASSLQTSSSIQYF. Here the CDR3 DNA reads TGTGCCAGCAGCTTGCAAACTAGCTCCAGCATTCAGTACTTC.

In its sample, this clonotype was seen many times. The rearrangement uses TRBV13 and TRBJ2-7; 9 nucleotides agree with TRBD2. The germline V gene has CDR1 PRHDT and CDR2 FYEKMQ (reference sequence). After removal of 1 base from V and 6 bases from J, the junction contained 4 bases not matched to a gene. CDR3 length equals 14 residues. This chain's CDR3 is CASSLETSGPEQYF. The CDR3 region has the DNA TGTGCCAGCAGCTTAGAGACTAGCGGTCCCGAGCAGTACTTC.

As for this clonotype: A much larger clonotype is one base distant, so this may be a read error. No conserved phenylalanine or tryptophan ends this CDR3, so it is likely a read error. This rearrangement joins TRBV20-1 to TRBJ2-3, with TRBD2 identical over 10 bases. The CDR3 has 15 amino acids. The ends lost 4 bases at V and 1 base at J; junction bases unmatched: 5. Per germline, CDR1 DFQATT and CDR2 SNEGSKA (reference sequence). The CDR3 sequence: CSATPGTSGTDTQYL. For the CDR3, the DNA is TGCAGTGCTACCCCCGGGACTAGCGGCACAGATACGCAGTATCTT.

This clonotype is medium-sized. The chain links TRBV7-2 to TRBJ2-7; 8 positions agree with TRBD2. Germline V gives CDR1 SGHTA, CDR2 FQGNSA. The CDR3 totals 15 residues. With V trimmed by 6 bases and J by 0 bases, 7 bases remained unmatched. CDR3 region: CASSPGGGVSYEQYF. In nucleotides, the CDR3 is TGTGCCAGCAGTCCGGGGGGGGGAGTCTCCTACGAGCAGTACTTC. Full variable domain (remainder filled in from reference TRBV7-2 and TRBJ2-7): GAGVSQSPSNKVTEKGKDVELRCDPISGHTALYWYRQSLGQGLEFLIYFQGNSAPDKSGLPSDRFSAERTGGSVSTLTIQRTQQEDSAVYLCASSPGGGVSYEQYFGPGTRLTVT.

The V gene is TRBV20-1, the J gene TRBJ1-4; D is unresolved. Trimming cost V 0 bases and J 5 bases, with 7 bases left between them. This CDR3 spans 13 amino acids. CDR1 is DFQATT and CDR2 is SNEGSKA in the germline V gene (reference sequence). In nucleotides, the CDR3 is TGCAGTGCTAGAGAACGAAAGAATGAAAAACTGTTTTTT. It codes for CSARERKNEKLFF.

This clonotype was recorded at least ten times. The V gene is TRBV10-3, the J gene TRBJ1-5, with D unresolved. Germline values: CDR1 ENHRY, CDR2 SYGVKD. The CDR3 is 14 residues long. The V gene lost 6 bases and the J gene lost 0 bases, with 9 bases spanning the gap. In nucleotides, the CDR3 is TGTGCCATCAGCGCCGGGCCTAGCAATCAGCCCCAGCATTTT. Its translation: CAISAGPSNQPQHF.

This clonotype was seen ten or more times. The chain is built from TRBV20-1 and TRBJ2-5; 7 nucleotides line up with TRBD1. From germline, CDR1 is DFQATT and CDR2 SNEGSKA (reference sequence). There are 12 residues in the CDR3. This CDR3 is CSEGQSQETQYF. As DNA, the CDR3 is TGCAGCGAGGGACAGAGCCAAGAGACCCAGTACTTC.

There are many counts of this clonotype. V and J are TRBV27 and TRBJ2-7; the match to TRBD2 covers 14 bases. The CDR3 has 18 residues. V lost 5 bases, J lost 2 bases, and 11 bases stayed unmatched. Germline V gene data show CDR1 as MNHEY and CDR2 as SMNVEV (reference sequence). CDR3 sequence: CASSLPTSGGARAYEQYF. In nucleotides, the CDR3 is TGTGCCAGCAGTCTCCCGACTAGCGGGGGGGCCAGGGCCTACGAGCAGTACTTC.

Many counts were recorded for this clonotype. This chain connects TRBV28 to TRBJ2-3, with D maybe TRBD2 (7 bases). The CDR3 totals 14 residues. Germline V CDR1 and CDR2: MDHEN, SYDVKM. The V end lost 5 bases, the J end lost 6 bases, and 15 bases lay between the germline ends. CDR3 sequence (DNA): TGTGCCAGCAGTGGCGGGGGCTACGGGGATACGCAGTATTTT. Translation gives CASSGGGYGDTQYF.